This T cell receptor beta chain was captured by sequencing in a study of blood T cell repertoires in COVID-19. TCRdb's copy holds only in-frame clones and misses some; the assay was immunoSEQ multiplex PCR. The table lists a few hundred thousand clones, roughly 84% of them singletons. Germline-derived CDR1 and CDR2 are SGHAT and FQNNGV. The CDR3 length is 15 residues. V lost 4 bases, J lost 5 bases, and 17 bases lay in between. Sequencing input: peripheral blood. This chain joins TRBV11-2 and TRBJ2-5; D remains ambiguous. The receptor was derived from a woman of 80 years or more with acute or convalescent COVID-19. The CDR3 loop is CASSSLTGRGETQYF. Here the CDR3 DNA reads TGTGCCAGCAGCTCCCTCACTGGGCGTGGGGAGACCCAGTACTTC. The full variable domain, rest sourced from reference TRBV11-2 and TRBJ2-5, is EAGVAQSPRYKIIEKRQSVAFWCNPISGHATLYWYQQILGQGPKLLIQFQNNGVVDDSQLPKDRFSAERLKGVDSTLKIQPAKLEDSAVYLCASSSLTGRGETQYFGPGTRLLVL.